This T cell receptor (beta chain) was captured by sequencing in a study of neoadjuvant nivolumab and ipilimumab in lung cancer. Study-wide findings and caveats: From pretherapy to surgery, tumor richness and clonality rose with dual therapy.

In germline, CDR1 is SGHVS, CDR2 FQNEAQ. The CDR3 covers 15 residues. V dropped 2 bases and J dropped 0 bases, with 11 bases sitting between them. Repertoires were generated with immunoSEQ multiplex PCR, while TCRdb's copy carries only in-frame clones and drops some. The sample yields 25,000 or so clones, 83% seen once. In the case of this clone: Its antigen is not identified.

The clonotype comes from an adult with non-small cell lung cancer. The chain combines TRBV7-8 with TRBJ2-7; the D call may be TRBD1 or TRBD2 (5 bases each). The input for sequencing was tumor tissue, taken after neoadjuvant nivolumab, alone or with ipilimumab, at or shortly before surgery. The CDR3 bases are TGTGCCAGCAGCTTATCGGGACGGACCTCCTACGAGCAGTACTTC. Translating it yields CASSLSGRTSYEQYF.